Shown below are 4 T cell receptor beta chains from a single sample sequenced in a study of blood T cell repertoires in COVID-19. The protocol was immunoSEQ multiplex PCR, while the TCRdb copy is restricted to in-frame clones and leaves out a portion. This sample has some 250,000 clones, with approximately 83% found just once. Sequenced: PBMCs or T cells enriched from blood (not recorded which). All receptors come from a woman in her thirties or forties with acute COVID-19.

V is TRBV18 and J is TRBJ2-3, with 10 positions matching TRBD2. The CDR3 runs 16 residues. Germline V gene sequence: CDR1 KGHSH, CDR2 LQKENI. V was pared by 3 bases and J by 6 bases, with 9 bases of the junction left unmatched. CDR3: CASSPQAGGPRDTQYF. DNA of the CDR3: TGTGCCAGCTCACCGCAAGCGGGAGGGCCTAGGGATACGCAGTATTTT.

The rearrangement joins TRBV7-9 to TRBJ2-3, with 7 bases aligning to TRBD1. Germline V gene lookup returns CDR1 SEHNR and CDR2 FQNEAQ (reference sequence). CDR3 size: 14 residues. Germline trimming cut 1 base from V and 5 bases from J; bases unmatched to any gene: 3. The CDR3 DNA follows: TGTGCCAGCAGCTTAGGACAGGGACAAGATACGCAGTATTTT. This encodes CASSLGQGQDTQYF. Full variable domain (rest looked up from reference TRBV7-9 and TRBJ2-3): DTGVSQNPRHKITKRGQNVTFRCDPISEHNRLYWYRQTLGQGPEFLTYFQNEAQLEKSRLLSDRFSAERPKGSFSTLEIQRTEQGDSAMYLCASSLGQGQDTQYFGPGTRLTVL.

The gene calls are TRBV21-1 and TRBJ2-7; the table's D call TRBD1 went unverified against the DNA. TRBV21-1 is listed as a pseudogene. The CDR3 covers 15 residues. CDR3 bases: TGTGCCAGCAGCAAAGAAGGCAGGGGCCCCTACGAGCAGTACTTC. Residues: CASSKEGRGPYEQYF.

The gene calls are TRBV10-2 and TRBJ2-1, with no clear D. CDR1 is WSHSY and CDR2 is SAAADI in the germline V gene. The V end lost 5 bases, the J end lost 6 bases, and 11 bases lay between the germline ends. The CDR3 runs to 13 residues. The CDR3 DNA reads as TGCGCCAGCAGTCCTAACAGAATCAATGAGCAGTTCTTC. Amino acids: CASSPNRINEQFF.